This is a list of T cell receptor beta chains from one sample in a study of blood T cell repertoires in COVID-19. Assay used: immunoSEQ multiplex PCR; TCRdb lists only in-frame clones, some missing. The data contain 250,000 to 350,000 clones, about nine tenths of them singletons. Sequences were obtained from peripheral blood. These receptor sequences come from a woman between 50 and 59 years old who had recovered from COVID-19. Each CDR3 is given with its conserved first and last residue. The order of the fields is J gene, D gene, clone size, V gene, CDR3 protein, CDR3 DNA. D genes are given only for firm matches. Size values are once, few and many counts, or a class for expanded clones, and some rows have none.

>TRBJ1-1|-|-|TRBV2
CASRGNPGQGAFF
TGTGCCAGCAGGGGGAACCCGGGACAAGGAGCTTTCTTT
>TRBJ2-7|TRBD1|-|TRBV13
CASSVTRGPVEQYF
TGTGCCAGCAGCGTAACTAGGGGGCCTGTCGAGCAGTACTTC
>TRBJ2-5|-|-|TRBV21-1
CASSKDREVTETQYF
TGTGCCAGCAGCAAGGACAGGGAGGTTACCGAGACCCAGTACTTC
>TRBJ1-6|TRBD1|-|TRBV28
CASSTFDRDDSPLHF
TGTGCCAGCAGTACCTTCGACAGGGATGATTCACCCCTCCACTTT
>TRBJ2-7|TRBD1|-|TRBV19
CASSPALTGRSSYEQYF
TGTGCCAGTAGCCCTGCCCTGACAGGGCGAAGCTCCTACGAGCAGTACTTC
>TRBJ2-5|TRBD2|-|TRBV9
CASSVGLAGGGETQYF
TGTGCCAGCAGCGTAGGGCTAGCGGGAGGAGGAGAGACCCAGTACTTC
>TRBJ2-4|-|-|TRBV5-4
CASSLRAGLAKNIQYF
TGTGCCAGCAGCTTACGCGCCGGGTTAGCCAAAAACATTCAGTACTTC
>TRBJ1-2|-|few|TRBV27
CASSSLGGIYGYTF
TGTGCCAGCAGTTCGTTGGGGGGTATCTATGGCTACACCTTC
>TRBJ1-5|-|-|TRBV4-3
CASSQDWQGGQPQHF
TGCGCCAGCAGCCAAGATTGGCAGGGAGGGCAGCCCCAGCATTTT
>TRBJ1-2|-|-|TRBV20-1
CSATGQRGYTF
TGCAGTGCTACCGGTCAGCGTGGCTACACCTTC
>TRBJ1-3|-|-|TRBV6-4
CASSDSVFRRHTGNTIYF
TGTGCCAGCAGTGACTCGGTGTTCCGAAGACACACCGGAAACACCATATATTTT
>TRBJ2-5|-|-|TRBV19
CASRGGGGEETQYF
TGTGCCAGTCGAGGAGGGGGCGGGGAAGAGACCCAGTACTTC
>TRBJ2-1|-|-|TRBV6-5
CASRPDRVNEQFF
TGTGCCAGCAGACCCGACAGAGTGAATGAGCAGTTCTTC
>TRBJ2-7|TRBD2|-|TRBV7-2
CASSLVLAGELYEQYF
TGTGCCAGCAGCTTAGTACTAGCGGGAGAACTCTACGAGCAGTACTTC